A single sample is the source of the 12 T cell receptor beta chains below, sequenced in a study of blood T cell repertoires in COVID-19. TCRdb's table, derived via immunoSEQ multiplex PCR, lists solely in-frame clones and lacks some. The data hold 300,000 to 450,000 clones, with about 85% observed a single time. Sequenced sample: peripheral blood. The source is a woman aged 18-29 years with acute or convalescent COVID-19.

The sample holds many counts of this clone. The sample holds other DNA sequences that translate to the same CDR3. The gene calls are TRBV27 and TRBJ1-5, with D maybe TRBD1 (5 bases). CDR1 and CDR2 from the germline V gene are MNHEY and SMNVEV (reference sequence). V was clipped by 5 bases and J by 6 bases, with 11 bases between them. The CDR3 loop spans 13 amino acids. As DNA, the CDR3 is TGTGCCAGCAGTGGGACCGGGGGTCAGCCCCAGCATTTT. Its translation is CASSGTGGQPQHF.

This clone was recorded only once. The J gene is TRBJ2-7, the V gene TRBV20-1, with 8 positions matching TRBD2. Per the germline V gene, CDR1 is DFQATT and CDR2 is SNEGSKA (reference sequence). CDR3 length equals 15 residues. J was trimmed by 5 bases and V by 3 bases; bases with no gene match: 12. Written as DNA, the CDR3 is TGCAGTGCTAGTGGGGCTAGCGGGCGCCCAGACGAGCAGTACTTC. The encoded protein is CSASGASGRPDEQYF.

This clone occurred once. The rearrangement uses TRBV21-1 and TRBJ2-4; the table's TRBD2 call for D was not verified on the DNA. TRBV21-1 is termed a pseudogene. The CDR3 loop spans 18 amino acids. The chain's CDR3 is CASSKTEGTSGRFGIQYF. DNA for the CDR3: TGTGCCAGCAGCAAAACGGAAGGGACTAGCGGGAGGTTCGGCATTCAGTACTTC.

The CDR3 DNA reads TGTGCCAGCAGCTTAATTGGCGGGAGACAAGAGACCCAGTACTTC. Its protein product is CASSLIGGRQETQYF. The J gene is TRBJ2-5, the V gene TRBV7-3; TRBD2 matches at 7 bases. The germline CDR1 and CDR2 sequences are SGHTA and FQGTGA. The CDR3 contains 15 residues. Trimming at V came to 1 base and at J to 2 bases, leaving 4 bases not matched to a gene.

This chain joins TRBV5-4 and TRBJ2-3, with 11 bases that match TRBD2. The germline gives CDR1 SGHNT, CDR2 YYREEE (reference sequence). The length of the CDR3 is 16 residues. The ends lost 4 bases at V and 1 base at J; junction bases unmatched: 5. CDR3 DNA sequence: TGTGCCAGCAGCCCCGGGACTAGCGGCCGCACAGATACGCAGTATTTT. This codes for CASSPGTSGRTDTQYF.

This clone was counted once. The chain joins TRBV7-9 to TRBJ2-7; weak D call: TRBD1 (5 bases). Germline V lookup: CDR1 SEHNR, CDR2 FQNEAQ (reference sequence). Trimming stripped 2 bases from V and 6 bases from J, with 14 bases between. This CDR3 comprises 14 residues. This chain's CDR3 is CASSLSAGHGEQYF. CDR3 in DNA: TGTGCCAGCAGCTTATCGGCAGGGCACGGCGAGCAGTACTTC.

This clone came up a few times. The CDR3 loop reads CASSRDSTDTQYF. The CDR3 DNA sequence: TGTGCCAGCAGCCGGGACTCCACAGATACGCAGTATTTT. The rearrangement links TRBV6-4 to TRBJ2-3, with D perhaps matching TRBD2 (6 bases). Trimming cost V 6 bases and J 2 bases, with 9 bases left between them. Per the germline V gene, CDR1 is MRHNA and CDR2 is SNTAGT. The CDR3 loop spans 13 amino acids.

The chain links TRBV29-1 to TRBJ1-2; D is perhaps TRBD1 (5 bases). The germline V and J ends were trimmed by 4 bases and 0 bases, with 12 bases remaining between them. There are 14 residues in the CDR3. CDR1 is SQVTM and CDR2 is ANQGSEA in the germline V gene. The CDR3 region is CSVAPLTANYGYTF. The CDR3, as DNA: TGCAGCGTTGCCCCTTTGACAGCTAACTATGGCTACACCTTC.

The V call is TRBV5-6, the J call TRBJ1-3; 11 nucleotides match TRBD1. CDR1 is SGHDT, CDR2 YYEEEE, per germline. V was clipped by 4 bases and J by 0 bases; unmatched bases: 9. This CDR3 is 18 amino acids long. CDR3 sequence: CASSLWYGTGGSGNTIYF. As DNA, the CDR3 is TGTGCCAGCAGCCTATGGTATGGGACAGGGGGCTCTGGAAACACCATATATTTT.

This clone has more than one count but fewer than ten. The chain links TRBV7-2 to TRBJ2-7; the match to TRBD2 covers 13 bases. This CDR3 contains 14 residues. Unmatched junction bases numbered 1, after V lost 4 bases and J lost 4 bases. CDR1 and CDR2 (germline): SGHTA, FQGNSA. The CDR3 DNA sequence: TGTGCCAGCAGCTGGACTAGCGGGAGTTACGAGCAGTACTTC. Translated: CASSWTSGSYEQYF.

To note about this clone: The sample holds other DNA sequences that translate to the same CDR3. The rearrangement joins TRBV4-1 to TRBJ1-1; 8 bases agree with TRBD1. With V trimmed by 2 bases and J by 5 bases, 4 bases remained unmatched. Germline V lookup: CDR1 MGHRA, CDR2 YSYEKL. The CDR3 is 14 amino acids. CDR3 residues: CASSQRTGRTEAFF. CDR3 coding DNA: TGCGCCAGCAGCCAACGGACAGGGAGGACTGAAGCTTTCTTT.

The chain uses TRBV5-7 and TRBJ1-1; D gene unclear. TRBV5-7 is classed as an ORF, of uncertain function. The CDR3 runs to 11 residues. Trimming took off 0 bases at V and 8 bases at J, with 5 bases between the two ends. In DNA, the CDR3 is TGTGCCAGCAGCTTGGAGACAGAAGCTTTCTTT. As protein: CASSLETEAFF.